This T cell receptor (beta chain) was recorded in a study of blood T cell repertoires in COVID-19. Study overall: Donors in the United States, Italy and Spain gave samples during acute or convalescent COVID-19. T cells, B-cell-depleted T cells, or PBMCs supplied cDNA or gDNA.

Germline CDR1 is MGHRA and CDR2 is YSYEKL. J lost 4 bases, V lost 0 bases, and 8 bases had no gene match. This CDR3 contains 17 residues. Authors' methods: How many nucleated cells were present was estimated from reference gene primer amplification. Assay: immunoSEQ multiplex PCR; the TCRdb copy retains only in-frame clones and omits some. V, J and clone size derive from that table, while D and trimming were established from the DNA sequence. The data contain 85,000 to 100,000 clones, 80% of them singletons. Material: peripheral blood. The chain joins TRBV4-1 to TRBJ2-1; 8 bases map to TRBD2. This clonotype originated in a man in his forties or fifties who had recovered from COVID-19. For the CDR3, the DNA is TGCGCCAGCAGCCAAGATAAGGCGGCTAGCGGGTACAATGAGCAGTTCTTC. Amino acids: CASSQDKAASGYNEQFF.